Below are 10 T cell receptor beta chains sequenced from a single sample in a study of T cells after yellow fever vaccination. TCRdb re-analysed the 5' RACE reads in MiXCR, keeping a single row per CDR3 protein. The data show a few hundred thousand distinct CDR3 sequences, around 12% seen once. Source: CD4+ T cells sorted from PBMCs, taken 15 days after the yellow fever booster vaccination. These TCRs come from a man younger than 35 who received the YFV17D yellow fever vaccine.

This clonotype showed up many times. The V gene is TRBV9, the J gene TRBJ1-5; TRBD1 aligns across 9 bases. CDR3 length equals 14 residues. The J segment lost 8 bases and the V segment lost 4 bases, leaving 7 bases of the junction unmatched. CDR1 SGDLS and CDR2 YYNGEE come from the germline V gene. As DNA, the CDR3 is TGTGCCAGCAGCTCACAGGGGGCGAGTGAGCCCCAGCATTTT. This gives the protein CASSSQGASEPQHF.

The gene calls are TRBV7-2 and TRBJ1-3; D remains unclear. Germline CDR1 is SGHTA and CDR2 is FQGNSA. Trimming took off 6 bases at V and 1 base at J, with 10 bases between the two ends. CDR3 length: 14 residues. CDR3 in DNA: TGTGCCAGCAGATTACAAGGTTCTGGAAACACCATATATTTT. As protein: CASRLQGSGNTIYF.

The rearrangement links TRBV7-8 to TRBJ2-5; D not resolved. The germline gives CDR1 SGHVS, CDR2 FQNEAQ. Trimming stripped 5 bases from V and 7 bases from J, with 14 bases between. The CDR3 runs 13 residues. CDR3 residues: CASSRTETGTQYF. DNA of the CDR3: TGTGCCAGCAGCAGGACGGAGACTGGGACCCAGTACTTC.

This clonotype came up a few times. The rearrangement links TRBV13 to TRBJ2-7, with D possibly TRBD2 on 7 matching bases. V lost 7 bases, J lost 2 bases, and 15 bases lay in between. This CDR3 spans 14 amino acids. The V gene's germline CDR1 is PRHDT and CDR2 FYEKMQ (reference sequence). CDR3 DNA: TGTGCCAGCACCTGGGGAGGGGGGCCCTACGAGCAGTACTTC. Translating gives CASTWGGGPYEQYF.

There are a few counts of this clonotype. The rearrangement links TRBV5-1 to TRBJ2-7; D is uncertain. The CDR3 is 12 residues long. CDR1 SGHRS and CDR2 YFSETQ come from the germline V gene. V was trimmed by 5 bases and J by 7 bases, leaving 13 bases between them. CDR3 in DNA: TGCGCCAGCAGTTTCGCCGGTGATGAGCAGTACTTC. Amino acids: CASSFAGDEQYF.

The chain combines TRBV20-1 with TRBJ2-3; possible D gene TRBD1, 5 bases. Germline values: CDR1 DFQATT, CDR2 SNEGSKA (reference sequence). V gave up 6 bases and J gave up 5 bases, with 18 bases separating them. This CDR3 has 14 residues. The CDR3 DNA follows: TGCAGTGCGGAAACCCCCTCTAGGGGAGATACGCAGTATTTT. This codes for CSAETPSRGDTQYF.

This clonotype was counted a few times. V gene TRBV5-1 combines with J gene TRBJ2-7; a possible D gene is TRBD1 (5 bases). Trimming left V 4 bases short and J 7 bases short, with 18 bases between. The CDR3 length is 14 residues. Germline V gene lookup returns CDR1 SGHRS and CDR2 YFSETQ. CDR3 protein: CASSPAPGAGEQYV. The CDR3 bases are TGCGCCAGCAGCCCGGCCCCAGGCGCAGGGGAGCAGTACGTC.

A few counts support this clonotype. The chain combines TRBV3-1 with TRBJ1-4, with no clear D. V lost 2 bases and J lost 8, with 12 bases in between. This CDR3 has 14 residues. CDR1 and CDR2 (germline): LGHDT, YNNKEL (reference sequence). CDR3 residues: CASSQNGVKEKLFF. CDR3 DNA sequence: TGTGCCAGCAGCCAAAACGGGGTTAAAGAAAAACTGTTTTTT.

The chain employs TRBV6-1 and TRBJ1-5, with 7 bases aligning to TRBD1. CDR3 length: 15 amino acids. Germline values: CDR1 MNHNS, CDR2 SASEGT. V dropped 3 bases and J dropped 9; count of bases not matched to a gene: 11. DNA for the CDR3: TGTGCCAGCAGTGACGGACAGGTTTCAATCCGGCCCCAGCATTTT. Translated: CASSDGQVSIRPQHF.

The table lists this clonotype with a few counts. The chain couples TRBV5-1 to TRBJ1-4, with TRBD1 matching over 7 bases. Trimming removed 3 bases from V and 2 bases from J; junction bases left unmatched: 1. The CDR3 covers 14 residues. The germline V gene encodes CDR1 SGHRS and CDR2 YFSETQ. This chain's CDR3 is CASSWDSTNEKLFF. The CDR3 DNA reads as TGCGCCAGCAGCTGGGACAGTACTAATGAAAAACTGTTTTTT.